The rows below give T cell receptor beta chains drawn from one sample of a study of blood T cell repertoires in COVID-19. Profiled with immunoSEQ multiplex PCR; TCRdb holds only in-frame clones, not every one. This table holds under 200,000 clones, 65% to 85% found once. The sequenced sample was PBMCs or T cells enriched from blood (not recorded which). These receptor sequences come from a woman aged 55-69 years who had recovered from COVID-19. The CDR3 runs from the conserved cysteine through the conserved F or W. Each record gives: CDR3 DNA, CDR3 protein, J gene, clone size, D gene, CDR3 length, V gene. A D gene is named only where the DNA matches it firmly. The size of a clone is reported for some rows only, either as once, few or many, or as a class for expanded clones.

cdr3_nt: TGCGCCAGCAACCCCGGACTAGGGGCGGTGTGGGAGCAGTACTTC; cdr3_aa: CASNPGLGAVWEQYF; j_call: TRBJ2-7; clone_size: once; d_call: TRBD2; cdr3_length: 15; v_call: TRBV5-1
cdr3_nt: TGTGCCAGCAGTCCCACGGGACTCACCCTCCACTTT; cdr3_aa: CASSPTGLTLHF; j_call: TRBJ1-6; clone_size: NA; d_call: NA; cdr3_length: 12; v_call: TRBV27
cdr3_nt: TGCAGCGTTCGGGTTATCGCAGGAAACACCATATATTTT; cdr3_aa: CSVRVIAGNTIYF; j_call: TRBJ1-3; clone_size: NA; d_call: NA; cdr3_length: 13; v_call: TRBV29-1
cdr3_nt: TGTGCCAGCAGCCAGACAGGTTTCGTGGATTCACCCCTCCACTTT; cdr3_aa: CASSQTGFVDSPLHF; j_call: TRBJ1-6; clone_size: once; d_call: NA; cdr3_length: 15; v_call: TRBV7-9
cdr3_nt: TGTGCCAGCACCCAATCGACAGGAGCCCAAGAGACCCAGTACTTC; cdr3_aa: CASTQSTGAQETQYF; j_call: TRBJ2-5; clone_size: once; d_call: NA; cdr3_length: 15; v_call: TRBV7-9
cdr3_nt: TGTGCCAGTAGTATTGGGCAGGGCAACTATGGCTACACCTTC; cdr3_aa: CASSIGQGNYGYTF; j_call: TRBJ1-2; clone_size: NA; d_call: NA; cdr3_length: 14; v_call: TRBV19
cdr3_nt: TGCAGCGTTGAAGATCTGAACAGGGGTGTTGAAGCTTTCTTT; cdr3_aa: CSVEDLNRGVEAFF; j_call: TRBJ1-1; clone_size: NA; d_call: TRBD1; cdr3_length: 14; v_call: TRBV29-1
cdr3_nt: TGTGCCAGCACCCCCATAACCCCGGGACTGGTCAATCAGCCCCAGCATTTT; cdr3_aa: CASTPITPGLVNQPQHF; j_call: TRBJ1-5; clone_size: NA; d_call: NA; cdr3_length: 17; v_call: TRBV6-4
cdr3_nt: TGTGCCAGCGGCCGAGGGGGCGCGGAGACCCAGTACTTC; cdr3_aa: CASGRGGAETQYF; j_call: TRBJ2-5; clone_size: NA; d_call: TRBD1; cdr3_length: 13; v_call: TRBV6-5
cdr3_nt: TGCGCCAGCAGCACGGACGCCACAGGGCAGTTCTTC; cdr3_aa: CASSTDATGQFF; j_call: TRBJ2-1; clone_size: NA; d_call: NA; cdr3_length: 12; v_call: TRBV5-1
cdr3_nt: TGTGCCAGCAGCTCGCGGGAGGCCGGGGAGCTGTTTTTT; cdr3_aa: CASSSREAGELFF; j_call: TRBJ2-2; clone_size: NA; d_call: TRBD2; cdr3_length: 13; v_call: TRBV7-3
cdr3_nt: TGTGCCAGCAGCTTCGGGCTAGCGGGACTGGATGAGCAGTTCTTC; cdr3_aa: CASSFGLAGLDEQFF; j_call: TRBJ2-1; clone_size: NA; d_call: TRBD2; cdr3_length: 15; v_call: TRBV7-3
cdr3_nt: TGTGCCAGCCGATGGACAGACGTCTATGGCTACACCTTC; cdr3_aa: CASRWTDVYGYTF; j_call: TRBJ1-2; clone_size: NA; d_call: NA; cdr3_length: 13; v_call: TRBV6-5
cdr3_nt: TGTGCCAGCAGCTCGGAACAGGGTTCCAATGAAAAACTGTTTTTT; cdr3_aa: CASSSEQGSNEKLFF; j_call: TRBJ1-4; clone_size: NA; d_call: NA; cdr3_length: 15; v_call: TRBV2